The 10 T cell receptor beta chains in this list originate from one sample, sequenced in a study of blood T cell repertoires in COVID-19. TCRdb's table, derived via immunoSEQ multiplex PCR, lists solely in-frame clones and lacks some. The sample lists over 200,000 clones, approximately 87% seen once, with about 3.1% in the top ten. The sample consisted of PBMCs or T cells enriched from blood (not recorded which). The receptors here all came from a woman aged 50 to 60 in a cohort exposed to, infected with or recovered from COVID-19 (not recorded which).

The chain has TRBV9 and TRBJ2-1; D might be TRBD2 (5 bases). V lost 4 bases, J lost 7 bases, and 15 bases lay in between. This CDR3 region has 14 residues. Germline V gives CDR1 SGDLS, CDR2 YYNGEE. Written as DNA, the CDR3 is TGTGCCAGCAGCATGGACTTGAATCCTAATGAGCAGTTCTTC. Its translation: CASSMDLNPNEQFF.

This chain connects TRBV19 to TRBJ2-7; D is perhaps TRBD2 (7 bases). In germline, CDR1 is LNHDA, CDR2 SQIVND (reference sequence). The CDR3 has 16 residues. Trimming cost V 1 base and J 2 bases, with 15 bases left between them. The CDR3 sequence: CASSIGGGGRTYEQYF. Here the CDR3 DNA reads TGTGCCAGTAGTATAGGAGGCGGGGGCCGCACCTACGAGCAGTACTTC.

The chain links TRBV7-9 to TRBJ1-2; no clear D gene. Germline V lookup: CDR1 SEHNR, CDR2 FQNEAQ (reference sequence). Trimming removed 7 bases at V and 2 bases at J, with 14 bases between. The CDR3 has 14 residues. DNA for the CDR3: TGTGCCAGCATGCCCGGGGAGGGAAACTATGGCTACACCTTC. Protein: CASMPGEGNYGYTF.

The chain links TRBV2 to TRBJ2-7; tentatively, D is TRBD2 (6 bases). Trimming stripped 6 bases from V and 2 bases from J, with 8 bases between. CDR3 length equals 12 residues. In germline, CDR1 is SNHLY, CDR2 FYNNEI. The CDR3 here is CASRRDTYEQYF. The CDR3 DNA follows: TGTGCCAGCAGGCGGGATACCTACGAGCAGTACTTC. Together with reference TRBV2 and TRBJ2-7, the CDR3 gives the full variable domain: EPEVTQTPSHQVTQMGQEVILRCVPISNHLYFYWYRQILGQKVEFLVSFYNNEISEKSEIFDDQFSVERPDGSNFTLKIRSTKLEDSAMYFCASRRDTYEQYFGPGTRLTVT.

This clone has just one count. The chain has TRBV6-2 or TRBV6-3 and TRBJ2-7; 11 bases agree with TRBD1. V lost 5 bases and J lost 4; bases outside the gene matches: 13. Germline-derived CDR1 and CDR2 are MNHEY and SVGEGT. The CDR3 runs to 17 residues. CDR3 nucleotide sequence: TGTGCCAGCAGTCTGTCCGACCCCGGGACAGGGGGTTACGAGCAGTACTTC. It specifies CASSLSDPGTGGYEQYF.

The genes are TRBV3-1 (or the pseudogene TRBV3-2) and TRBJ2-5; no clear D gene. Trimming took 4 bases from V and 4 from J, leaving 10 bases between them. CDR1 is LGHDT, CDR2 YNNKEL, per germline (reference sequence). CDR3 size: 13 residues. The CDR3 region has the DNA TGTGCCAGCAGCCCCCGCGTTGGAGAGACCCAGTACTTC. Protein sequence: CASSPRVGETQYF.

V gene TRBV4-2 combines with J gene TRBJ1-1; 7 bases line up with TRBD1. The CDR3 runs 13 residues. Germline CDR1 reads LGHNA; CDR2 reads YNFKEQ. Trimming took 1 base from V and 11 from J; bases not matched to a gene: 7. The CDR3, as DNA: TGTGCCAGCAGCCAAGGGTGGGACAGTTTTGCTTTCTTT. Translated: CASSQGWDSFAFF.

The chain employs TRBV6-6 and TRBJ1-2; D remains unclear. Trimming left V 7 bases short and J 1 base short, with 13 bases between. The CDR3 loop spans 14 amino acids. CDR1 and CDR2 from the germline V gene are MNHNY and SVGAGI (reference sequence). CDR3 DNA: TGTGCCAGCACATTTGGGGAGCGTAACTATGGCTACACCTTC. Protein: CASTFGERNYGYTF.

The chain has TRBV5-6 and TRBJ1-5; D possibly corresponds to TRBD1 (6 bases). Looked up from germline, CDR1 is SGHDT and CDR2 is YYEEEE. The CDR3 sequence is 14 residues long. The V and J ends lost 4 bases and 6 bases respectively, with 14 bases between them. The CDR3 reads CASSATGKLQPQHF. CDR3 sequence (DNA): TGTGCCAGCAGCGCTACAGGGAAGCTTCAGCCCCAGCATTTT.

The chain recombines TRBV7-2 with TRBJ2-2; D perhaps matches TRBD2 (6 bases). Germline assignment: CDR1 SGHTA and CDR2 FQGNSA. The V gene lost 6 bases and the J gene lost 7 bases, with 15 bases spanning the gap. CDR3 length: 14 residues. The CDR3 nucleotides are TGTGCCAGCAGACTCGGGGGTGATTACGGGGAGCTGTTTTTT. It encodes CASRLGGDYGELFF.